A selection of T cell receptor beta chains follows, all from one sample in a study of control samples from healthy donors and cancer patients. Using immunoSEQ multiplex PCR, the repertoire was profiled, and TCRdb retains in-frame clones only, with some absent. The table shows approximately 84,000 clones, with more than 75% occurring only once. Input material: blood. These receptors came from an older woman in good health. Both conserved end residues are part of each CDR3. Each record gives: J gene, D gene, V gene, CDR3 protein, CDR3 DNA. D genes are given only for firm matches.

>TRBJ2-5|.|TRBV7-2
CASSFGTAETQYF
TGTGCCAGCAGCTTCGGGACTGCGGAGACCCAGTACTTC
>TRBJ2-5|.|TRBV5-1
CASSQDPHQETQYF
TGCGCCAGCAGCCAGGACCCCCACCAAGAGACCCAGTACTTC
>TRBJ2-4|.|TRBV19
CASSIRTPTFGQNIQYF
TGTGCCAGTAGTATCCGGACCCCCACCTTCGGCCAAAACATTCAGTACTTC
>TRBJ2-1|TRBD2|TRBV18
CASSPRLATYNEQFF
TGTGCCAGCTCACCTAGACTAGCTACTTACAATGAGCAGTTCTTC
>TRBJ1-2|TRBD1|TRBV28
CASSSPGQGTGYTF
TGTGCCAGCAGTTCCCCGGGACAGGGGACTGGCTACACCTTC
>TRBJ2-7|.|TRBV27
CASGSPPSYEQYF
TGTGCCAGCGGATCGCCGCCGTCCTACGAGCAGTACTTC
>TRBJ2-5|TRBD2|TRBV4-3
CASSQDWGASGLQETQYF
TGCGCCAGCAGCCAAGATTGGGGGGCTAGCGGGCTCCAAGAGACCCAGTACTTC
>TRBJ1-6|.|TRBV6-6
CAGRRGDSPLHF
TGTGCCGGCAGAAGGGGTGATTCACCCCTCCACTTT
>TRBJ2-5|TRBD2|TRBV28
CASRLTSGRETQYF
TGTGCCAGCAGACTTACTAGCGGGAGGGAGACCCAGTACTTC
>TRBJ1-4|.|TRBV4-2
CASSQRERGFANEKLFF
TGTGCCAGCAGCCAGAGAGAGAGGGGGTTTGCTAATGAAAAACTGTTTTTT
>TRBJ1-1|TRBD1|TRBV4-1
CASSLLQGALAFF
TGCGCCAGCAGCCTTCTACAGGGGGCGCTTGCTTTCTTT
>TRBJ1-6|.|TRBV4-3
CASSQATSRTNNSPLHF
TGCGCCAGCAGCCAAGCAACAAGCAGGACAAATAATTCACCCCTCCACTTT